Shown below are 14 T cell receptor beta chains from a single sample sequenced in a study of regulatory T cells in long-lasting Graves disease. Time point denoted: newly diagnosed GD, antithyroid drugs for less than 3 months. With RNA extracted from PBMCs as input, the TCR library was made. Through Arm-PCR of CDR3 regions and iRepertoire HTBI primers, TCR beta libraries were built. TCRdb re-analysed the multiplex PCR reads in MiXCR, keeping a single row per CDR3 protein. The sample includes over 450,000 distinct CDR3 sequences, around 12% of them seen just once. These sequences were also reported in another study, on T cells in Graves' hyperthyroidism and ophthalmopathy.

This material consisted of peripheral blood mononuclear cells (PBMCs), taken at new diagnosis, from a patient treated with antithyroid drugs. The source is a woman in her 30s with Graves disease.

There are many counts of this clonotype. The chain recombines TRBV11-1 with TRBJ1-1; 7 bases map to TRBD1. CDR1 is SGHAT, CDR2 FQDESV, per germline (reference sequence). The CDR3 has 16 amino acids. J gave up 0 bases and V 2 bases, and 6 bases lay outside the gene matches. CDR3 sequence: CASSLRRDRMNTEAFF. The CDR3 DNA follows: TGTGCCAGCAGCTTACGCCGGGACAGAATGAACACTGAAGCTTTCTTT.

This rearrangement joins TRBV19 to TRBJ1-1; no reliable D call. Germline-derived CDR1 and CDR2 are LNHDA and SQIVND (reference sequence). This CDR3 region has 14 residues. V gave up 10 bases and J gave up 0 bases, with 15 bases separating them. Written as DNA, the CDR3 is TGTGCCATTGCGCGTAGGCTCCTGAACACTGAAGCTTTCTTT. It codes for CAIARRLLNTEAFF.

This clonotype was seen more than once but under ten times. The V and J genes are TRBV5-4 and TRBJ2-2, with D perhaps given as TRBD1 or TRBD2 (5 bases each). V lost 4 bases and J 0 bases, leaving 10 bases between the germline ends. This CDR3 region has 15 residues. The germline CDR1 and CDR2 sequences are SGHNT and YYREEE (reference sequence). The CDR3 reads CASSEGTANTGELFF. In nucleotides, the CDR3 is TGTGCCAGCAGCGAAGGGACGGCGAACACCGGGGAGCTGTTTTTT.

This clonotype appeared many times. The chain couples TRBV27 to TRBJ2-7; D possibly corresponds to TRBD2 (6 bases). Germline CDR1 reads MNHEY; CDR2 reads SMNVEV (reference sequence). The CDR3 is 12 amino acids. The V and J ends lost 3 bases and 12 bases respectively, with 15 bases between them. The CDR3 nucleotides are TGTGCCAGCAGTTTTACAGCTCGGGGGTTGTACTTC. Translated: CASSFTARGLYF.

Worth noting for this clonotype: Just one base apart from a much larger clone, this may be a read error. The chain combines TRBV27 with TRBJ2-1; D ambiguous. Germline V gene lookup returns CDR1 MNHEY and CDR2 SMNVEV (reference sequence). The CDR3 has 10 amino acids. DNA of the CDR3: TGTGCCAGCGGACCGAATGAGCGGTTCTTC. Its protein is CASGPNERFF.

This clonotype was observed many times. The chain carries TRBV12-3 or TRBV12-4 and TRBJ2-1; 7 bases match TRBD2. V dropped 4 bases and J dropped 2; count of bases not matched to a gene: 5. This CDR3 comprises 15 residues. CDR3 loop: CASSSSGKAYNEQFF. CDR3 DNA sequence: TGTGCCAGCAGTTCTAGCGGAAAAGCCTACAATGAGCAGTTCTTC.

This clonotype appeared many times. The gene calls are TRBV20-1 and TRBJ2-7, with D possibly TRBD1 on 6 matching bases. The V end lost 3 bases, the J end lost 0 bases, and 15 bases lay between the germline ends. Per germline, CDR1 DFQATT and CDR2 SNEGSKA (reference sequence). The CDR3 length is 15 residues. The CDR3 nucleotides read TGCAGTGCTAGCCAGGGGCTCCTCAGCTCCTACGAGCAGTACTTC. Translated, it gives CSASQGLLSSYEQYF.

The rearrangement links TRBV12-3 or TRBV12-4 to TRBJ2-3; D not certain. V was shortened by 1 base and J by 2 bases, with 4 bases between the two germline ends. This CDR3 has 13 amino acids. CDR3 nucleotides: TGTGCCAGCAGTTTAGAACACACAGATACGCAGTATTTT. This codes for CASSLEHTDTQYF.

This clonotype has ten or more counts. This chain uses TRBV12-3 or TRBV12-4 with TRBJ1-2, with unresolved D. This CDR3 contains 11 residues. V was pared by 5 bases and J by 8 bases, with 9 bases between. CDR3 in DNA: TGTGCCAGCAGTCCTTTTGCGGGCTACACCTTC. This translates into CASSPFAGYTF.

This clonotype has ten or more counts. V gene TRBV7-2 combines with J gene TRBJ2-2; no definite D call. This CDR3 region has 15 residues. From germline, CDR1 is SGHTA and CDR2 FQGNSA. Between the trimmed V and J ends, which lost 1 base and 6 bases, there was a span of 12 bases. The CDR3 spells CASSLDGRPAGELFF. In nucleotides, the CDR3 is TGTGCCAGCAGCTTAGACGGGCGTCCGGCCGGGGAGCTGTTTTTT.

This clonotype was observed many times. The chain couples TRBV6-2 or TRBV6-3 to TRBJ1-1, with 8 bases lining up with TRBD1. Germline V gene sequence: CDR1 MNHEY, CDR2 SVGEGT. Germline trimming cut 7 bases from V and 3 bases from J; bases unmatched to any gene: 10. The CDR3 has 15 amino acids. The CDR3 region is CASIEPRGPDTEAFF. CDR3 coding DNA: TGTGCCAGCATTGAACCCAGGGGGCCGGACACTGAAGCTTTCTTT.

At least ten counts were recorded for this clonotype. The chain is built from TRBV12-3 or TRBV12-4 and TRBJ2-3; 9 bases are a match to TRBD2. Germline trimming cut 7 bases from V and 1 base from J; bases unmatched to any gene: 6. The CDR3 is 15 residues long. The CDR3 region has the DNA TGTGCCAGCACCGCGGGAGGGCGGGGCACAGATACGCAGTATTTT. It encodes CASTAGGRGTDTQYF.

This clonotype was counted at least ten times. V gene TRBV2 combines with J gene TRBJ1-4, with D uncertain. The CDR3 is made up of 13 amino acids. Trimming cost V 5 bases and J 5 bases, with 9 bases left between them. CDR1 SNHLY and CDR2 FYNNEI come from the germline V gene. Written as DNA, the CDR3 is TGTGCCAGCAGTTCCGGGGAGAATGAAAAACTGTTTTTT. It translates to CASSSGENEKLFF.

This clonotype was picked up many times. The chain recombines TRBV30 with TRBJ1-1; TRBD1 matches 7 bases. After removal of 1 base from V and 4 bases from J, the junction contained 0 bases not matched to a gene. The CDR3 spans 12 residues. The V gene's germline CDR1 is GTSNPN and CDR2 SVGIG (reference sequence). This CDR3 is CAWSAGGTEAFF. In nucleotides, the CDR3 is TGTGCCTGGAGTGCAGGGGGCACTGAAGCTTTCTTT.